This T cell receptor beta chain was observed in a study of low-dose radiotherapy and immunotherapy resistance in tumors. Study context: Patients took aspirin 300 mg by mouth once daily. This continued for four cycles, starting on cycle 1 day 1.

Both a constant-region primer and a V-primer adapter served to amplify TCRs across roughly 20 PCR cycles. One entry per CDR3 protein, called by TCRdb with MiXCR from the reads. The sample lists 50,000 or so distinct CDR3 sequences; around 33% were seen once. This clonotype has just one count. Given a far larger clone just one base away, this is likely a sequencing read error. The missing conserved phenylalanine or tryptophan at the end of this CDR3 makes a read error likely. Stated time point: after trial treatment. Noted treatment: LDRT plus nivolumab, ipilimumab, low-dose cyclophosphamide and aspirin (RACIN trial). Germline V CDR1 and CDR2: MNHGY, SAAAGT. CDR3 length: 16 residues. The germline V and J ends were trimmed by 6 bases and 2 bases, with 20 bases remaining between them.

The starting material was PBMCs, obtained after low-dose radiotherapy plus immunotherapy. This TCR was sampled from a male donor with rectosigmoid adenocarcinoma. The chain carries TRBV6-8 and TRBJ2-7; tentative D call: TRBD2 (6 bases). Here the CDR3 reads CASSRTRQRLAYEQYI. The CDR3 nucleotides read TGTGCCAGCAGCCGTACCCGACAGCGACTAGCCTACGAGCAGTACATC.